The 11 T cell receptor beta chains below come from one sample, sequenced in a study of response to subunit inactivated influenza vaccine. One entry per CDR3 protein, called by TCRdb with MiXCR from the RT-PCR reads. The table has about 500,000 distinct CDR3 sequences, 16% seen once. The sample was CD4+ T cells sorted from PBMCs, taken less than 30 months after vaccination. These receptor sequences come from a man aged 50 to 75 who received an inactivated influenza vaccine.

The chain combines TRBV7-9 with TRBJ2-5; D call uncertain. V was cut by 4 bases and J by 6 bases, with 12 bases left in between. The CDR3 totals 13 residues. The germline V gene has CDR1 SEHNR and CDR2 FQNEAQ (reference sequence). Written as DNA, the CDR3 is TGTGCCAGCAGCTCGACCGGGTCACAGACCCAGTACTTC. Residues: CASSSTGSQTQYF. The variable domain in full, with the rest retrieved from reference TRBV7-9 and TRBJ2-5, is DTGVSQNPRHKITKRGQNVTFRCDPISEHNRLYWYRQTLGQGPEFLTYFQNEAQLEKSRLLSDRFSAERPKGSFSTLEIQRTEQGDSAMYLCASSSTGSQTQYFGPGTRLLVL.

This clonotype was counted a few times. J is TRBJ2-1 and V is TRBV12-3 or TRBV12-4; D not resolved. The CDR3 extends over 14 amino acids. Trimming removed 1 base at V and 3 bases at J, with 7 bases between. The CDR3 DNA follows: TGTGCCAGCAGTTTAGTCACTCGCTACAATGAGCAGTTCTTC. This translates into CASSLVTRYNEQFF.

This clonotype occurred a few times. V usage is TRBV12-3 or TRBV12-4 and J usage is TRBJ2-7, with a weak D call TRBD2 (6 bases). The CDR3 is made up of 15 amino acids. V lost 5 bases and J lost 0, with 14 bases in between. The CDR3 nucleotides are TGTGCCAGCAGTCTCCCTAGCGTCAGCTCCTACGAGCAGTACTTC. Its translation is CASSLPSVSSYEQYF.

The chain joins TRBV20-1 to TRBJ2-5, with D perhaps matching TRBD2 (7 bases). The CDR3 has 12 residues. Trimming cost V 1 base and J 7 bases, with 10 bases left between them. Germline V gives CDR1 DFQATT, CDR2 SNEGSKA (reference sequence). The CDR3 is CSARGRGGTQYF. In DNA, the CDR3 is TGCAGTGCTAGAGGAAGGGGGGGGACCCAGTACTTC.

The chain carries TRBV4-3 and TRBJ2-3, with a weak D call TRBD2 (6 bases). The CDR3 consists of 15 residues. V was cut by 1 base and J by 1 base, with 9 bases left in between. Germline V gene lookup returns CDR1 LGHNA and CDR2 YSLEER. CDR3 nucleotides: TGCGCCAGCAGCCAAGGGCGGAGGGGCACAGATACGCAGTATTTT. This sequence encodes CASSQGRRGTDTQYF.

The genes are TRBV2 and TRBJ2-2; tentatively, D is TRBD2 (5 bases). V dropped 6 bases and J dropped 4 bases, with 15 bases sitting between them. Germline loops: CDR1 SNHLY, CDR2 FYNNEI. CDR3 length: 15 residues. The CDR3 loop reads CASRAAFRGTGELFF. CDR3 DNA sequence: TGTGCCAGCAGGGCAGCCTTTCGGGGCACCGGGGAGCTGTTTTTT.

This chain's CDR3 is CASRGTSGGTWETQYF. Written as DNA, the CDR3 is TGTGCCAGCAGAGGAACTAGCGGGGGGACCTGGGAGACCCAGTACTTC. The chain has TRBV3-1 and TRBJ2-5, with 12 nucleotides matching TRBD2. The CDR3 loop spans 16 amino acids. After removal of 6 bases from V and 5 bases from J, the junction contained 10 bases not matched to a gene. CDR1 and CDR2 from the germline V gene are LGHDT and YNNKEL (reference sequence).

The V and J genes are TRBV18 and TRBJ2-1; 10 bases fit TRBD2. This CDR3 comprises 15 residues. Germline V gene lookup returns CDR1 KGHSH and CDR2 LQKENI. V lost 3 bases to trimming and J lost 6 bases; unmatched junction nucleotides: 5. CDR3: CASSPGLAEGNEQFF. The CDR3 nucleotides are TGTGCCAGCTCACCTGGACTAGCGGAAGGCAATGAGCAGTTCTTC.

A few counts support this clonotype. J is TRBJ1-1 and V is TRBV21-1; the table names TRBD1, a call not compared with the DNA. TRBV21-1 is a recognized pseudogene. This CDR3 spans 14 amino acids. The CDR3 nucleotides read TGTGCCAGCAGAGGGGCTGGGATGAACACTGAAGCTTTCTTT. It encodes CASRGAGMNTEAFF.

The CDR3 DNA reads as TGCAGCGTGTCCAGCCCGGAGACCCAGTACTTC. As protein: CSVSSPETQYF. The chain employs TRBV29-1 and TRBJ2-5; D not resolved. V was shortened by 6 bases and J by 5 bases, with 10 bases between the two germline ends. CDR1 is SQVTM and CDR2 is ANQGSEA in the germline V gene. CDR3 length: 11 residues.

The chain employs TRBV3-1 and TRBJ2-6; possibly TRBD2 for D (5 bases). Trimming left V 0 bases short and J 2 bases short, with 8 bases between. The germline V gene encodes CDR1 LGHDT and CDR2 YNNKEL (reference sequence). The CDR3 totals 16 residues. The CDR3 bases are TGTGCCAGCAGCCAAGATGAGGGAACTGGGGCCAACGTCCTGACTTTC. It encodes CASSQDEGTGANVLTF. The full variable domain, with the rest looked up from reference TRBV3-1 and TRBJ2-6, is DTAVSQTPKYLVTQMGNDKSIKCEQNLGHDTMYWYKQDSKKFLKIMFSYNNKELIINETVPNRFSPKSPDKAHLNLHINSLELGDSAVYFCASSQDEGTGANVLTFGAGSRLTVL.